This T cell receptor beta chain was sequenced during a study of T-cell memory formation after mild COVID-19. Study context: Largely donor-specific sequence clusters came from two donors. Study findings and constraints: Confirmation was lacking for SARS-CoV-2 specificity of second-wave clones that peaked on day 37. Mostly located in CM and EM were contracting CD4+ clones, with contracting CD8+ clones located in EMRA. Memory from before infection featured some responding clones, which suggests cross-reactive memory joined.

In germline, CDR1 is SGHKS, CDR2 YYEKEE (reference sequence). V was cut by 0 bases and J by 6 bases, with 9 bases left in between. The CDR3 sequence is 14 residues long. TCRdb re-called the 5' RACE reads through MiXCR, storing one row per CDR3 protein. The sample carries approximately 580,000 distinct CDR3 sequences, about 20% recorded once. This clonotype was picked up a small number of times. Its specificity is unknown. The origin of this receptor is an adult woman who had mild COVID-19 (a few samples of this study predate the infection). Cell type and time point are not known. Sample: PBMCs or a T cell subset sorted from them (not recorded which). This chain uses TRBV5-5 with TRBJ2-2; D unresolved. CDR3 coding DNA: TGTGCCAGCAGCTTGGACCCAGTAGCCGGGGAGCTGTTTTTT. Amino acid sequence: CASSLDPVAGELFF.